This T cell receptor (beta chain) was sequenced for a study of CD8+ T cells in alopecia areata. Trimming cost V 5 bases and J 3 bases; bases outside gene matches: 13. Looked up from germline, CDR1 is LNHNV and CDR2 is YYDKDF (reference sequence). The CDR3 runs 16 residues. TCR sequencing used cDNA made by reverse transcription of extracted RNA. The protocol was immunoSEQ multiplex PCR, while the TCRdb copy is restricted to in-frame clones and leaves out a portion. The data show under 250,000 clones, with around 62% seen just once and less than 0.6% held by the top ten. Sequencing used CD4+ T cells sorted from blood, obtained at week 0. V is TRBV15 and J is TRBJ2-7; the match to TRBD1 covers 7 bases. The sequence came from a human donor with alopecia areata. For the CDR3, the DNA is TGTGCCACCAGCCCGGGACAGTCTTTTTATTTCTACGAGCAGTACTTC. This gives the protein CATSPGQSFYFYEQYF.